The next 18 T cell receptor beta chains were all read from a single sample in a study of CD8+ T cells in alopecia areata. In each case, RNA was isolated and then reverse transcribed into cDNA as the sequencing template. Sequencing was performed with immunoSEQ multiplex PCR; in TCRdb, only in-frame clones are kept and a portion is missing. The table records about 190,000 clones, around 56% of them present only once. This sample's treatment: oral pan-JAK inhibitor, 5-10 mg twice daily. The sequencing here drew on CD4+ T cells sorted from blood, taken at week 4, from a patient treated with tofacitinib. All receptors derive from a human donor with alopecia areata.

V usage is TRBV4-2 and J usage is TRBJ2-1; possible D gene TRBD1, 5 bases. In germline, CDR1 is LGHNA, CDR2 YNFKEQ. The CDR3 loop spans 15 amino acids. Trimming cost V 0 bases and J 4 bases, with 10 bases left between them. The CDR3 reads CASSQDRQTYNEQFF. The CDR3 nucleotides read TGTGCCAGCAGCCAAGACCGACAGACGTACAATGAGCAGTTCTTC.

This clone was detected a few times. The V gene is TRBV27, the J gene TRBJ2-3, with D possibly being TRBD1 (6 bases). The length of the CDR3 is 17 residues. CDR1 and CDR2 (germline): MNHEY, SMNVEV (reference sequence). V was pared by 4 bases and J by 0 bases, with 17 bases between. Here the CDR3 reads CASSSDRISLSTDTQYF. DNA of the CDR3: TGTGCCAGCAGTTCCGACAGGATAAGCCTTAGCACAGATACGCAGTATTTT.

Notes on this clone: This CDR3 is also generated by other DNA sequences in the sample. The chain employs TRBV6-5 and TRBJ1-5; D gene ambiguous. Germline CDR1 and CDR2: MNHEY and SVGAGI. Trimming shortened V by 0 bases and J by 4 bases, and 7 bases separated the two germline ends. The CDR3 loop spans 14 amino acids. The CDR3 spells CASSYSGGNQPQHF. The CDR3 DNA reads as TGTGCCAGCAGTTACTCGGGAGGGAATCAGCCCCAGCATTTT.

V and J are TRBV28 and TRBJ2-7; 12 bases align to TRBD2. CDR1 MDHEN and CDR2 SYDVKM come from the germline V gene. V gave up 3 bases and J gave up 7 bases; unmatched junction bases: 4. The CDR3 is 14 residues long. CDR3 loop: CASSLTSGSIEQYF. CDR3 nucleotides: TGTGCCAGCAGTTTGACTAGCGGGAGTATTGAGCAGTACTTC.

This clone was found many times. The rearrangement joins TRBV28 to TRBJ2-7; D remains ambiguous. Between the trimmed V and J ends, which lost 6 bases and 2 bases, there was a span of 17 bases. Germline lookup yields CDR1 MDHEN and CDR2 SYDVKM. This CDR3 has 15 amino acids. The CDR3 loop is CASRRSVMPTYEQYF. Written as DNA, the CDR3 is TGTGCCAGCAGACGGAGCGTTATGCCTACCTACGAGCAGTACTTC. The full variable domain, rest sourced from reference TRBV28 and TRBJ2-7, is DVKVTQSSRYLVKRTGEKVFLECVQDMDHENMFWYRQDPGLGLRLIYFSYDVKMKEKGDIPEGYSVSREKKERFSLILESASTNQTSMYLCASRRSVMPTYEQYFGPGTRLTVT.

The chain carries TRBV6-5 and TRBJ1-2; D is uncertain. V was clipped by 6 bases and J by 8 bases, with 16 bases between them. This CDR3 has 13 residues. Germline V gene sequence: CDR1 MNHEY, CDR2 SVGAGI. CDR3 nucleotide sequence: TGTGCCAGCAGCTTAGTTAGGGAGTGGGGCTACACCTTC. This translates into CASSLVREWGYTF.

This clone was observed a few times. The chain recombines TRBV2 with TRBJ2-5; possibly TRBD1 or TRBD2 for D (6 bases each). The V gene lost 3 bases and the J gene lost 4 bases, with 21 bases spanning the gap. The CDR3 has 17 residues. Germline V gives CDR1 SNHLY, CDR2 FYNNEI. The CDR3 sequence: CASSEATMGGERETQYF. The CDR3 bases are TGTGCCAGCAGTGAGGCAACTATGGGGGGCGAACGAGAGACCCAGTACTTC.

The J gene is TRBJ2-7, the V gene TRBV6-6; 7 bases agree with TRBD1. CDR3 length: 14 residues. Germline V gene data show CDR1 as MNHNY and CDR2 as SVGAGI (reference sequence). V lost 5 bases to trimming and J lost 4 bases; unmatched junction nucleotides: 8. CDR3 amino acids: CASSQRTGLYEQYF. Written as DNA, the CDR3 is TGTGCCAGCAGTCAGAGGACAGGATTATACGAGCAGTACTTC.

The chain uses TRBV4-2 and TRBJ2-7, with 7 bases identical to TRBD2. V was pared by 1 base and J by 0 bases, with 3 bases of the junction left unmatched. The CDR3 has 15 amino acids. Germline V gene data show CDR1 as LGHNA and CDR2 as YNFKEQ. The CDR3 nucleotides are TGTGCCAGCAGCCAAGGGAGCGGGAACTCCTACGAGCAGTACTTC. Translated, it gives CASSQGSGNSYEQYF.

To note about this clone: Mismatch with germline at one junction end may stem from a read error. This chain uses TRBV30 with TRBJ2-5; TRBD2 might be the D (6 bases). Germline-derived CDR1 and CDR2 are GTSNPN and SVGIG (reference sequence). The CDR3 spans 9 residues. The CDR3 DNA sequence: TGTGCCTGGGGGGAGGCCTTAAACTTC. This translates into CAWGEALNF.

V usage is TRBV20-1 and J usage is TRBJ2-1, with D possibly TRBD2 on 5 matching bases. The germline V gene has CDR1 DFQATT and CDR2 SNEGSKA (reference sequence). This CDR3 is built from 11 residues. Trimming left V 3 bases short and J 9 bases short, with 9 bases between. The CDR3 spells CSASREIEQFF. CDR3 nucleotide sequence: TGCAGTGCTAGTAGGGAGATTGAGCAGTTCTTC.

This chain uses TRBV7-2 with TRBJ2-4; D not certain. The CDR3 has 16 amino acids. The germline CDR1 and CDR2 sequences are SGHTA and FQGNSA. The V end was cut by 0 bases, the J end by 5 bases, with 14 bases between. CDR3 bases: TGTGCCAGCAGCTTAGCGTCGAGCAGGACCCAAAACATTCAGTACTTC. The encoded protein is CASSLASSRTQNIQYF.

The J gene is TRBJ1-2, the V gene TRBV27; D gene ambiguous. This CDR3 is 14 amino acids long. Germline CDR1 MNHEY, CDR2 SMNVEV (reference sequence). V was cut by 0 bases and J by 4 bases, with 9 bases left in between. In DNA, the CDR3 is TGTGCCAGCAGTTTATCGCGGATTTCCTATGGCTACACCTTC. Translation gives CASSLSRISYGYTF.

V gene TRBV5-1 combines with J gene TRBJ2-3; possibly TRBD1 or TRBD2 for D (5 bases each). V lost 0 bases and J 8 bases, leaving 19 bases between the germline ends. The V gene's germline CDR1 is SGHRS and CDR2 YFSETQ. The CDR3 has 16 residues. The CDR3 reads CASSLVGGPSGATQYF. CDR3 nucleotides: TGCGCCAGCAGCTTGGTTGGGGGACCCTCCGGCGCTACGCAGTATTTT.

The CDR3 DNA reads as TGTGCCATCAGTGAACAGGGGGTCGCCTCCTACGAGCAGTACTTC. This gives the protein CAISEQGVASYEQYF. This rearrangement joins TRBV10-3 to TRBJ2-7, with 8 bases lining up with TRBD1. The CDR3 is 15 residues long. The germline CDR1 and CDR2 sequences are ENHRY and SYGVKD. The ends lost 3 bases at V and 0 bases at J; junction bases unmatched: 4.

V and J are TRBV5-1 and TRBJ1-2, with D hard to call. The CDR3 runs 14 residues. Germline V gene data show CDR1 as SGHRS and CDR2 as YFSETQ. V was shortened by 1 base and J by 7 bases, with 14 bases between the two germline ends. CDR3 in DNA: TGCGCCAGCAGCTTGAATGAGGTTCGGACTGGCTACACCTTC. Translation gives CASSLNEVRTGYTF.

In this sample, this clone turned up a few times. CDR3 residues: CASRLLGYEQFF. In DNA form, the CDR3 reads TGTGCCAGCAGGCTACTAGGCTATGAGCAGTTCTTC. The J gene is TRBJ2-1, the V gene TRBV7-2; D possibly corresponds to TRBD2 (5 bases). Germline V gene sequence: CDR1 SGHTA, CDR2 FQGNSA. The CDR3 spans 12 residues. V gave up 6 bases and J gave up 8 bases, with 11 bases separating them.

The table lists this clone with a few counts. The rearrangement links TRBV7-3 to TRBJ2-3, with D unresolved. The CDR3 is made up of 15 amino acids. V was trimmed by 2 bases and J by 0 bases, leaving 9 bases between them. The germline CDR1 and CDR2 sequences are SGHTA and FQGTGA. CDR3 in amino acids: CASSLVADSTDTQYF. The CDR3 DNA reads as TGTGCCAGCAGCTTAGTAGCTGACAGCACAGATACGCAGTATTTT.